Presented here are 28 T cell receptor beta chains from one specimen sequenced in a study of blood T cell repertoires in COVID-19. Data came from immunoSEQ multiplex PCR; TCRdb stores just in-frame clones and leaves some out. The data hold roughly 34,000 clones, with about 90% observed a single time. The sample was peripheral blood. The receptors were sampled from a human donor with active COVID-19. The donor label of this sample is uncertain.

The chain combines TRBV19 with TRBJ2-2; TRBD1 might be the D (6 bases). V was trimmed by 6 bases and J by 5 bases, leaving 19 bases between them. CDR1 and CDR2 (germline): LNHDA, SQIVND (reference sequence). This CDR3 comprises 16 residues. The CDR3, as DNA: TGTGCCAGTAGATCAGTCGGGGCAGGGGCGACCGGGGAGCTGTTTTTT. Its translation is CASRSVGAGATGELFF.

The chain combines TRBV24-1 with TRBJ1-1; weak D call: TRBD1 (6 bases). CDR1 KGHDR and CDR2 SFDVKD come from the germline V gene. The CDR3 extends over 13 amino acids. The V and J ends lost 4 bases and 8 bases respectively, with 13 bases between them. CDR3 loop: CATSDFGGREAFF. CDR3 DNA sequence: TGTGCCACCAGTGACTTTGGGGGCCGCGAAGCTTTCTTT.

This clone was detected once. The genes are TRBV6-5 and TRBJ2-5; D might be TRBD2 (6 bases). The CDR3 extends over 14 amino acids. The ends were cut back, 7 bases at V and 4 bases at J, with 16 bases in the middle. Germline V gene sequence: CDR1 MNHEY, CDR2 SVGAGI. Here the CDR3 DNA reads TGTGCCAGCATATACGGGCAGGGAGGAGAGACCCAGTACTTC. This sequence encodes CASIYGQGGETQYF.

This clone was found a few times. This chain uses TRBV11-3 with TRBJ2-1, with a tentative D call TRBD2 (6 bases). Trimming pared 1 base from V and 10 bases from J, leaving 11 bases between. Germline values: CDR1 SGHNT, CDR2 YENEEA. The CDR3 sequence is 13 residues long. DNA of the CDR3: TGTGCCAGCAGCTTAGCATCGGCGGGGGAGCAGTTCTTC. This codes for CASSLASAGEQFF. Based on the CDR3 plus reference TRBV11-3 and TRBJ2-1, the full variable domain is EAGVVQSPRYKIIEKKQPVAFWCNPISGHNTLYWYLQNLGQGPELLIRYENEEAVDDSQLPKDRFSAERLKGVDSTLKIQPAELGDSAVYLCASSLASAGEQFFGPGTRLTVL.

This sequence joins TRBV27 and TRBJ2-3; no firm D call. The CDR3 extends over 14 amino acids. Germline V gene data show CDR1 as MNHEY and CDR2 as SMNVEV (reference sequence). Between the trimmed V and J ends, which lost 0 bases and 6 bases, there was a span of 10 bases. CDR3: CASSLSAPTDTQYF. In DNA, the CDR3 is TGTGCCAGCAGTTTATCGGCACCCACGGATACGCAGTATTTT.

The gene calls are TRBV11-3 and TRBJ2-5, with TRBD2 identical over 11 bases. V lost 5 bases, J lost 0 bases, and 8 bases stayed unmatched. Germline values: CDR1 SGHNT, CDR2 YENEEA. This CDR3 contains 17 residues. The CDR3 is CASSPGTSGTYQETQYF. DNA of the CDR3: TGTGCCAGCAGCCCCGGGACTAGCGGAACGTACCAAGAGACCCAGTACTTC.

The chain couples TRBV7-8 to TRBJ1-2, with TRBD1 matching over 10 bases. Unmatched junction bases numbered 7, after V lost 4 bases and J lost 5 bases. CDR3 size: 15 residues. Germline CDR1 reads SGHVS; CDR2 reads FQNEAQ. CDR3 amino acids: CASSSNSGQGYGYTF. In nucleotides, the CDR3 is TGTGCCAGCAGCTCAAACTCGGGACAGGGGTATGGCTACACCTTC.

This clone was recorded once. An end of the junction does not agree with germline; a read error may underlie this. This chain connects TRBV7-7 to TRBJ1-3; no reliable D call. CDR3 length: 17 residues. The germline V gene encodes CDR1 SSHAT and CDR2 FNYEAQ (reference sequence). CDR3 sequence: CASSLAHTDFSGNTIYF. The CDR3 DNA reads TGTGCTAGCAGCTTAGCGCACACCGACTTCTCTGGAAACACCATATATTTT.

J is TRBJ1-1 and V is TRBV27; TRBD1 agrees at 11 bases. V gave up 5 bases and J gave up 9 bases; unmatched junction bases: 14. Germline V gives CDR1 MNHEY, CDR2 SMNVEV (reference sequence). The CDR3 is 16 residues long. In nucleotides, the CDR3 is TGTGCCAGCAGTCCTGGGACAGGGGGGTGGGGGACAAAAGCTTTCTTT. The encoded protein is CASSPGTGGWGTKAFF.

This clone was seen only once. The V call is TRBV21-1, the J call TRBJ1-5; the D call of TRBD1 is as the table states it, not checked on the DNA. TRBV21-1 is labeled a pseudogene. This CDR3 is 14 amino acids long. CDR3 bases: TGTGCCAGCAAGCACAGGGTGATAGGTCAGCCCCAGCATTTT. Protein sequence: CASKHRVIGQPQHF.

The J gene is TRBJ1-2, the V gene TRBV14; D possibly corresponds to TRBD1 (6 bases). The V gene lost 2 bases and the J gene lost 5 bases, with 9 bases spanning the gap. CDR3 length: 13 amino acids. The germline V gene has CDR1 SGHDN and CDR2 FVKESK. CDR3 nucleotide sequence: TGTGCCAGCAGCCAATTCACAGGGTATGGCTACACCTTC. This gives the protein CASSQFTGYGYTF.

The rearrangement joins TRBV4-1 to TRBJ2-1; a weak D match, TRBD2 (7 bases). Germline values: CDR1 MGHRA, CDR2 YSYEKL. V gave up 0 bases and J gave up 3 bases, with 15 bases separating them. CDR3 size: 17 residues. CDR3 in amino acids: CASSQDQGTGGYNEQFF. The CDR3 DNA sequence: TGCGCCAGCAGCCAAGATCAGGGGACGGGAGGCTACAATGAGCAGTTCTTC.

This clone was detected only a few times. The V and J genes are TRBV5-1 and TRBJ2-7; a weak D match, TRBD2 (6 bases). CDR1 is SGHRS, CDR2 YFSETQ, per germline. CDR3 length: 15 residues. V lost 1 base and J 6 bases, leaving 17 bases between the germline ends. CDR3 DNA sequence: TGCGCCAGCAGCTTGCCTAGGGACTCTCGGTCCGAGCAGTACTTC. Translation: CASSLPRDSRSEQYF.

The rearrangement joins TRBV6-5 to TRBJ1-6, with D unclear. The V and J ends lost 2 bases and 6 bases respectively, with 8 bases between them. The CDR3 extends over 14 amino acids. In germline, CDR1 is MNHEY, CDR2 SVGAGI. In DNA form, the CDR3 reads TGTGCCAGCAGTTACCAGGCGATTAATTCACCCCTCCACTTT. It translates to CASSYQAINSPLHF.

The CDR3 sequence is CASSLEGEKLFF. In DNA, the CDR3 is TGTGCCAGCAGCCTGGAGGGTGAAAAACTGTTTTTT. The chain links TRBV7-9 to TRBJ1-4; no reliable D call. The CDR3 is 12 residues long. V lost 5 bases and J lost 7, with 8 bases in between. CDR1 is SEHNR and CDR2 is FQNEAQ in the germline V gene (reference sequence).

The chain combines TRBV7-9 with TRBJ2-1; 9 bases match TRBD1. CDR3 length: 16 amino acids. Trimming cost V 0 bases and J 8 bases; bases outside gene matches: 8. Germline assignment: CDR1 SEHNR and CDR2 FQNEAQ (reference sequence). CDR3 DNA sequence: TGTGCCAGCAGCTTAGCCCGGGACAGGGCATGGGATGAGCAGTTCTTC. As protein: CASSLARDRAWDEQFF.

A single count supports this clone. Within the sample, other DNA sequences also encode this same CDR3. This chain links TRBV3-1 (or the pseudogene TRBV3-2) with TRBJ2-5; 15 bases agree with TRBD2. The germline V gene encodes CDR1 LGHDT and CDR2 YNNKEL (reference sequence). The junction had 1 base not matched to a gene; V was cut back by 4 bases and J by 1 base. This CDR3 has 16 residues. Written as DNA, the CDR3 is TGTGCCAGCAGCCCGGGACTAGCGGGGGGCCAAGAGACCCAGTACTTC. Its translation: CASSPGLAGGQETQYF.

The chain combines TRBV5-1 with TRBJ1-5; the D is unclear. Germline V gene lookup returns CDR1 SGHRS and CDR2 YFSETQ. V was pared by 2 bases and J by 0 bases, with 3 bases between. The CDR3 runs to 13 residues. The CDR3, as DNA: TGCGCCAGCAGCTTCGGTAGCAATCAGCCCCAGCATTTT. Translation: CASSFGSNQPQHF. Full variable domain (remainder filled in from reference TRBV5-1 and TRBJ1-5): KAGVTQTPRYLIKTRGQQVTLSCSPISGHRSVSWYQQTPGQGLQFLFEYFSETQRNKGNFPGRFSGRQFSNSRSEMNVSTLELGDSALYLCASSFGSNQPQHFGDGTRLSIL.

Here the CDR3 reads CASSQDSGGRQPQHF. The DNA of the CDR3 is TGCGCCAGCAGCCAAGATTCAGGGGGAAGGCAGCCCCAGCATTTT. The chain links TRBV4-3 to TRBJ1-5; TRBD1 aligns across 7 bases. V was pared by 0 bases and J by 7 bases, with 6 bases of the junction left unmatched. This CDR3 comprises 15 residues. Germline values: CDR1 LGHNA, CDR2 YSLEER.

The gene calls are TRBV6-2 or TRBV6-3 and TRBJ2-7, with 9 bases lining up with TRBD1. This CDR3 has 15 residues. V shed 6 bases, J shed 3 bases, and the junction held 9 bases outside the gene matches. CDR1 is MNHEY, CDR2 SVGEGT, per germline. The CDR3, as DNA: TGTGCCAGCAGCCACCCTTCGGGACAGGGCTACGAGCAGTACTTC. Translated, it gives CASSHPSGQGYEQYF.

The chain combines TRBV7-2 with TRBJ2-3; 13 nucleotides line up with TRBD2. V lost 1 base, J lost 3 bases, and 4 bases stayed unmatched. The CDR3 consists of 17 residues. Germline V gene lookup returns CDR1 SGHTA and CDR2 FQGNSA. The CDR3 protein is CASSLELAGGWTDTQYF. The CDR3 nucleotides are TGTGCCAGCAGCTTAGAACTAGCGGGGGGGTGGACAGATACGCAGTATTTT.

DNA of the CDR3: TGCGCCAGCAGCTTACCACAGGGGAACTCTGGGGCCAACGTCCTGACTTTC. Its translation: CASSLPQGNSGANVLTF. The chain couples TRBV5-1 to TRBJ2-6, with 7 bases aligning to TRBD1. Trimming at V came to 2 bases and at J to 0 bases, leaving 5 bases not matched to a gene. CDR3 length equals 17 residues. Germline V lookup: CDR1 SGHRS, CDR2 YFSETQ. Using reference TRBV5-1 and TRBJ2-6 for the parts outside the CDR3, the full variable domain is KAGVTQTPRYLIKTRGQQVTLSCSPISGHRSVSWYQQTPGQGLQFLFEYFSETQRNKGNFPGRFSGRQFSNSRSEMNVSTLELGDSALYLCASSLPQGNSGANVLTFGAGSRLTVL.

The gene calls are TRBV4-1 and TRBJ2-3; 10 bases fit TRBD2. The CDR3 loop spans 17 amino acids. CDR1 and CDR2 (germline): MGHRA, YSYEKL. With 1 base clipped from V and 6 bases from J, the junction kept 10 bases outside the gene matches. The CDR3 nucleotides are TGCGCCAGCAGCCAAGGCGGTCTAGCGGGAGTTTCGGATACGCAGTATTTT. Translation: CASSQGGLAGVSDTQYF.

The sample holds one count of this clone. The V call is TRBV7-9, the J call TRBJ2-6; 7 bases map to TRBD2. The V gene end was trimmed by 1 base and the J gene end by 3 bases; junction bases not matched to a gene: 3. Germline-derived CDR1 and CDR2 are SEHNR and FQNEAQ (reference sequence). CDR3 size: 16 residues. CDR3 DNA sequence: TGTGCCAGCAGCTTAGGACTAGCAGGTGGGGCCAACGTCCTGACTTTC. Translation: CASSLGLAGGANVLTF. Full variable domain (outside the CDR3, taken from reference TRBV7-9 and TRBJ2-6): DTGVSQNPRHKITKRGQNVTFRCDPISEHNRLYWYRQTLGQGPEFLTYFQNEAQLEKSRLLSDRFSAERPKGSFSTLEIQRTEQGDSAMYLCASSLGLAGGANVLTFGAGSRLTVL.

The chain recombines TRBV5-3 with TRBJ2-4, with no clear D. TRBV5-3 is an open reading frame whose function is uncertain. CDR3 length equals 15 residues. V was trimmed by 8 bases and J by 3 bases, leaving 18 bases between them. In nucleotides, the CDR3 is TGTGCCAGGAGAGGCTTCACGTCCAGCAAAAACATTCAGTACTTC. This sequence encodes CARRGFTSSKNIQYF.

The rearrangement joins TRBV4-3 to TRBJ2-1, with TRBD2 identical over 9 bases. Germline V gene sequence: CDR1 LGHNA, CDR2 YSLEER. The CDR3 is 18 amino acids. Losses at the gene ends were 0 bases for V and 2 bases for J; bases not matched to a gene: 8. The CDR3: CASSQDHSAGGPYNEQFF. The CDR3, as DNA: TGCGCCAGCAGCCAAGATCATAGTGCGGGGGGGCCCTACAATGAGCAGTTCTTC.

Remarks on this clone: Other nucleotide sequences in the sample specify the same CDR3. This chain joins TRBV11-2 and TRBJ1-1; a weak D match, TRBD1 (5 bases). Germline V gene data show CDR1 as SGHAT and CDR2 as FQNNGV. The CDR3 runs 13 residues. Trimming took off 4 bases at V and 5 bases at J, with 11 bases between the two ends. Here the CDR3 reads CASSSGGGTEAFF. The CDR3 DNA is TGTGCCAGCAGCTCGGGGGGGGGAACTGAAGCTTTCTTT.

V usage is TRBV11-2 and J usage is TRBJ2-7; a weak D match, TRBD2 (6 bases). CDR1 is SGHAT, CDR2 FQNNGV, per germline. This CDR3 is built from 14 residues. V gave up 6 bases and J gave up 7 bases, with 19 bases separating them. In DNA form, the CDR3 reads TGTGCCAGCAGTTCAAACTGGGCGGGACCAGAGCAGTACTTC. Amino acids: CASSSNWAGPEQYF.